The 22 T cell receptor beta chains in this list originate from one sample, sequenced in a study of T cell responses to AZD1222 COVID-19 vaccine. The data were produced by immunoSEQ multiplex PCR, yet TCRdb's version contains in-frame clones alone and is incomplete. Of fewer than 70,000 clones listed, 80% were seen once; the top ten hold around 15%. Sequenced here: peripheral blood, sampled 28 days after the second AZD1222 dose. These receptors were taken from an adult who received the AZD1222 COVID-19 vaccine.

This sequence joins TRBV27 and TRBJ2-7; 11 nucleotides line up with TRBD1. Germline CDR1 and CDR2: MNHEY and SMNVEV (reference sequence). This CDR3 region has 17 residues. The V and J ends lost 6 bases and 3 bases, in that order; junction bases with no gene match: 13. CDR3 region: CASRPRTGGNRSYEQYF. CDR3 nucleotides: TGTGCCAGCAGACCAAGGACAGGGGGCAACCGAAGCTACGAGCAGTACTTC.

The chain joins TRBV19 to TRBJ2-3; 7 bases are shared with TRBD1. Germline lookup yields CDR1 LNHDA and CDR2 SQIVND (reference sequence). This CDR3 spans 14 amino acids. V trimming: 8 bases; J trimming: 8 bases; junction bases outside the gene matches: 13. The CDR3 loop is CASRDRVRGGTQYF. The CDR3 nucleotides read TGTGCCAGTCGAGACAGGGTGCGTGGAGGTACGCAGTATTTT.

The chain joins TRBV5-1 to TRBJ2-5; 10 nucleotides align to TRBD1. Germline CDR1 SGHRS, CDR2 YFSETQ. The ends lost 7 bases at V and 4 bases at J; junction bases unmatched: 13. The CDR3 spans 16 residues. This chain's CDR3 is CASLGQGMISGETQYF. CDR3 DNA sequence: TGCGCCAGCCTGGGACAGGGGATGATTTCAGGAGAGACCCAGTACTTC.

This clone was detected only a few times. The chain employs TRBV29-1 and TRBJ1-2; 7 positions agree with TRBD1. The germline V gene has CDR1 SQVTM and CDR2 ANQGSEA. The CDR3 totals 13 residues. V lost 7 bases, J lost 0 bases, and 5 bases stayed unmatched. In DNA form, the CDR3 reads TGCAGCGGAGCGACAGGGACTAACTATGGCTACACCTTC. Amino acids: CSGATGTNYGYTF.

J is TRBJ2-3 and V is TRBV19; D unresolved. Trimming shortened V by 7 bases and J by 0 bases, and 14 bases separated the two germline ends. Germline V gives CDR1 LNHDA, CDR2 SQIVND (reference sequence). The CDR3 is made up of 15 amino acids. The CDR3: CASTPGGISTDTQYF. DNA for the CDR3: TGTGCCAGTACCCCGGGCGGAATAAGCACAGATACGCAGTATTTT. The full variable domain, with the rest looked up from reference TRBV19 and TRBJ2-3, is DGGITQSPKYLFRKEGQNVTLSCEQNLNHDAMYWYRQDPGQGLRLIYYSQIVNDFQKGDIAEGYSVSREKKESFPLTVTSAQKNPTAFYLCASTPGGISTDTQYFGPGTRLTVL.

The genes are TRBV11-2 and TRBJ1-1; D is perhaps TRBD1 (6 bases). The CDR3 sequence is 14 residues long. Per germline, CDR1 SGHAT and CDR2 FQNNGV. V gave up 5 bases and J gave up 0 bases, with 10 bases separating them. This CDR3 is CASSPRDMNTEAFF. CDR3 nucleotides: TGTGCCAGCAGCCCACGGGACATGAACACTGAAGCTTTCTTT.

This chain connects TRBV7-8 to TRBJ1-6, with D unresolved. Trimming removed 2 bases at V and 8 bases at J, with 7 bases between. Germline values: CDR1 SGHVS, CDR2 FQNEAQ. The length of the CDR3 is 13 residues. Here the CDR3 reads CASSLLFDSPLHF. CDR3 in DNA: TGTGCCAGCAGCTTACTTTTTGATTCACCCCTCCACTTT.

The CDR3 bases are TGTGCCAGCAGTGATAATGCAGGTAAAGCTTTCTTT. It translates to CASSDNAGKAFF. V and J are TRBV25-1 and TRBJ1-1; no definite D call. CDR1 MGHDK and CDR2 SYGVNS come from the germline V gene. The ends were cut back, 3 bases at V and 9 bases at J, with 11 bases in the middle. The CDR3 covers 12 residues. Filled out from reference TRBV25-1 and TRBJ1-1, the complete variable domain reads EADIYQTPRYLVIGTGKKITLECSQTMGHDKMYWYQQDPGMELHLIHYSYGVNSTEKGDLSSESTVSRIRTEHFPLTLESARPSHTSQYLCASSDNAGKAFFGQGTRLTVV.

The chain is built from TRBV2 and TRBJ1-5; TRBD1 matches at 8 bases. After removal of 6 bases from V and 7 bases from J, the junction contained 14 bases not matched to a gene. CDR3 length equals 16 residues. Germline-derived CDR1 and CDR2 are SNHLY and FYNNEI. The CDR3 bases are TGTGCCAGCAGCCAAAGGGGAGCAGGGGGCGGACAGCCCCAGCATTTT. Translated: CASSQRGAGGGQPQHF.

V gene TRBV6-2 or TRBV6-3 combines with J gene TRBJ1-1; D gene uncertain. The length of the CDR3 is 15 residues. The germline gives CDR1 MNHEY, CDR2 SVGEGT. Trimming stripped 6 bases from V and 0 bases from J, with 14 bases between. The DNA of the CDR3 is TGTGCCAGCAGCCAGCTACCAACACTGAACACTGAAGCTTTCTTT. This gives the protein CASSQLPTLNTEAFF.

In nucleotides, the CDR3 is TGTGCCAGCAGCCCTGGGGGGGTCACTAACTATGGCTACACCTTC. Protein product: CASSPGGVTNYGYTF. This chain uses TRBV5-6 with TRBJ1-2; TRBD1 might be the D (5 bases). V was cut by 4 bases and J by 0 bases, with 13 bases left in between. The CDR3 sequence is 15 residues long. In germline, CDR1 is SGHDT, CDR2 YYEEEE.

The chain combines TRBV6-5 with TRBJ1-6; tentative D call: TRBD1 (6 bases). In germline, CDR1 is MNHEY, CDR2 SVGAGI. The CDR3 extends over 14 amino acids. V lost 0 bases and J 9 bases, leaving 9 bases between the germline ends. CDR3 amino acids: CASSYSGGVSPLHF. The CDR3 DNA follows: TGTGCCAGCAGTTACTCCGGGGGCGTTTCACCCCTCCACTTT.

V is TRBV7-9 and J is TRBJ1-3; D ambiguous. This CDR3 comprises 14 residues. Trimming stripped 1 base from V and 3 bases from J, with 7 bases between. Germline loops: CDR1 SEHNR, CDR2 FQNEAQ (reference sequence). CDR3 nucleotide sequence: TGTGCCAGCAGCTTAGGGTGGGGTGGAAACACCATATATTTT. Translating it yields CASSLGWGGNTIYF.

V gene TRBV14 combines with J gene TRBJ2-5; TRBD2 matches at 15 bases. Germline loops: CDR1 SGHDN, CDR2 FVKESK. This CDR3 spans 18 amino acids. V shed 5 bases, J shed 2 bases, and the junction held 9 bases outside the gene matches. The CDR3 sequence: CASSKGLAGGPRQETQYF. The CDR3 region has the DNA TGTGCCAGCAGCAAAGGACTAGCGGGGGGGCCGCGGCAAGAGACCCAGTACTTC.

The CDR3 reads CATSDASPLDQYF. DNA of the CDR3: TGTGCCACCAGTGATGCCAGCCCTCTGGACCAGTACTTC. The chain couples TRBV24-1 to TRBJ2-5; D gene uncertain. The CDR3 has 13 amino acids. The germline V and J ends were trimmed by 3 bases and 10 bases, with 14 bases remaining between them. Looked up from germline, CDR1 is KGHDR and CDR2 is SFDVKD.

The chain combines TRBV9 with TRBJ1-2; weak D call: TRBD1 (5 bases). The CDR3 length is 15 residues. Germline assignment: CDR1 SGDLS and CDR2 YYNGEE. Trimming took 0 bases from V and 4 from J, leaving 13 bases between them. This CDR3 is CASSVAPRTGYGYTF. Written as DNA, the CDR3 is TGTGCCAGCAGCGTAGCCCCCCGCACAGGCTATGGCTACACCTTC.

V usage is TRBV25-1 and J usage is TRBJ1-2; D is uncertain. Germline CDR1 MGHDK, CDR2 SYGVNS. The CDR3 is 13 amino acids. Trimming took off 3 bases at V and 6 bases at J, with 11 bases between the two ends. CDR3 residues: CASSDEVGDGYTF. The DNA for the CDR3 is TGTGCCAGCAGTGACGAGGTCGGGGATGGCTACACCTTC.

The rearrangement uses TRBV5-5 and TRBJ2-7; D is uncertain. This CDR3 is built from 13 residues. Germline V gives CDR1 SGHKS, CDR2 YYEKEE (reference sequence). Trimming took off 2 bases at V and 0 bases at J, with 6 bases between the two ends. The CDR3 protein is CASSLIGSYEQYF. The CDR3 DNA reads TGTGCCAGCAGCTTAATAGGCTCCTACGAGCAGTACTTC.

This chain links TRBV12-3 or TRBV12-4 with TRBJ1-6; tentatively, D is TRBD1 (6 bases). The CDR3 extends over 13 amino acids. The germline V and J ends were trimmed by 5 bases and 10 bases, with 12 bases remaining between them. The CDR3 nucleotides read TGTGCCAGCAGTCTCGGGGGCGCCTCACCCCTCCACTTT. Amino acids: CASSLGGASPLHF.

The chain recombines TRBV18 with TRBJ2-2; a weak D match, TRBD2 (6 bases). V was clipped by 3 bases and J by 1 base, with 9 bases between them. Per the germline V gene, CDR1 is KGHSH and CDR2 is LQKENI. This CDR3 contains 15 residues. This CDR3 reads CASSPQGLNTGELFF. As DNA, the CDR3 is TGTGCCAGCTCACCTCAGGGACTGAACACCGGGGAGCTGTTTTTT.

The chain joins TRBV19 to TRBJ2-2; 8 nucleotides agree with TRBD2. Germline V lookup: CDR1 LNHDA, CDR2 SQIVND (reference sequence). This CDR3 is 18 amino acids long. V lost 1 base and J lost 4; bases outside the gene matches: 11. CDR3 bases: TGTGCCAGTAGTATAGGGCTCGAGGCGGGGGGCCCCACCGGGGAGCTGTTTTTT. Amino acid sequence: CASSIGLEAGGPTGELFF.

The chain joins TRBV10-3 to TRBJ1-5; D gene unclear. Germline values: CDR1 ENHRY, CDR2 SYGVKD. The CDR3 has 14 residues. With 4 bases removed from V and 3 bases from J, the gap between germline ends came to 10 bases. The CDR3 reads CAISVSGNNQPQHF. CDR3 sequence (DNA): TGTGCCATCAGTGTTTCAGGCAACAATCAGCCCCAGCATTTT.